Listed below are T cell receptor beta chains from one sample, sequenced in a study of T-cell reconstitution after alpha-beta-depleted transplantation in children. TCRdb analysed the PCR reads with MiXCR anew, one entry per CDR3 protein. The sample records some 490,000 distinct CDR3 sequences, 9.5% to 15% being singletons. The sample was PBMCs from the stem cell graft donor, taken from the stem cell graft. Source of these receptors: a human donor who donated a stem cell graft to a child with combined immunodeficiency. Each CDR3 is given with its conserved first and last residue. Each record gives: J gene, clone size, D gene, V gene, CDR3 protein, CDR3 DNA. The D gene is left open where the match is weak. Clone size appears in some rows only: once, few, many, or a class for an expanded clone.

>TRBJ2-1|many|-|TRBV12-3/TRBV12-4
CASSAVVPLTLNNEQFF
TGTGCCAGCAGTGCGGTAGTCCCACTAACCCTAAACAATGAGCAGTTCTTC
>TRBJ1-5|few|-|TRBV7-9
CASSFAGETKPQHF
TGTGCCAGCAGCTTTGCAGGGGAAACGAAGCCCCAGCATTTT
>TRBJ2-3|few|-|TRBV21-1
CASSKEEGPNTQYF
TGTGCCAGCAGCAAAGAGGAGGGTCCGAATACGCAGTATTTT
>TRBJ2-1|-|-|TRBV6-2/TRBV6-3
CASSYVSRRGEQFF
TGTGCCAGCAGTTACGTATCTCGGCGGGGTGAGCAGTTCTTC
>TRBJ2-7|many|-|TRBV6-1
CASSITGTPTYEQYF
TGTGCCAGCAGTATAACCGGGACACCCACCTACGAGCAGTACTTC
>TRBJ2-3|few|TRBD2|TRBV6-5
CASSFSPRTSGGARDTQYF
TGTGCCAGCAGTTTCTCTCCCCGGACTAGCGGGGGGGCCAGAGATACGCAGTATTTT
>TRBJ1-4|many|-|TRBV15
CATSRDRVANEKLFF
TGTGCCACCAGCAGAGATCGGGTAGCTAATGAAAAACTGTTTTTT
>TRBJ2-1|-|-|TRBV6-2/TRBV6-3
CASSYPDTYNEQFF
TGTGCCAGCAGTTACCCCGACACGTACAATGAGCAGTTCTTC
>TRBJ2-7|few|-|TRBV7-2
CASSLSSGERHEQYF
TGTGCCAGCAGCTTATCATCGGGAGAGCGGCACGAGCAGTACTTC
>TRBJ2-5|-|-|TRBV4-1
CASSQGRLAPETQYF
TGCGCCAGCAGCCAGGGGAGGCTAGCCCCCGAGACCCAGTACTTC
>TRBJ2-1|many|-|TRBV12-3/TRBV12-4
CASSRVREQFF
TGTGCCAGCAGCCGGGTGCGGGAACAGTTCTTC
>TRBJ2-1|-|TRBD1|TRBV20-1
CSARKFRDSYNEQFF
TGCAGTGCTAGAAAATTCCGGGACAGCTACAATGAGCAGTTCTTC
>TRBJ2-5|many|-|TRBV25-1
CASSPQGWGETQYF
TGTGCCAGCAGTCCTCAGGGATGGGGAGAGACCCAGTACTTC
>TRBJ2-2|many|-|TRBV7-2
CASSTIDEYGELFF
TGTGCCAGCAGCACCATCGACGAATACGGGGAGCTGTTTTTT
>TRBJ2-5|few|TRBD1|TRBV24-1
CATSDSPGWTGMRETQYF
TGTGCCACCAGTGATTCCCCCGGTTGGACAGGGATGAGGGAGACCCAGTACTTC
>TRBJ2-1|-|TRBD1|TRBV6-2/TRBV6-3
CASSYSRGTGILYNEQFF
TGTGCCAGCAGTTACTCGCGGGGGACAGGGATACTTTACAATGAGCAGTTCTTC